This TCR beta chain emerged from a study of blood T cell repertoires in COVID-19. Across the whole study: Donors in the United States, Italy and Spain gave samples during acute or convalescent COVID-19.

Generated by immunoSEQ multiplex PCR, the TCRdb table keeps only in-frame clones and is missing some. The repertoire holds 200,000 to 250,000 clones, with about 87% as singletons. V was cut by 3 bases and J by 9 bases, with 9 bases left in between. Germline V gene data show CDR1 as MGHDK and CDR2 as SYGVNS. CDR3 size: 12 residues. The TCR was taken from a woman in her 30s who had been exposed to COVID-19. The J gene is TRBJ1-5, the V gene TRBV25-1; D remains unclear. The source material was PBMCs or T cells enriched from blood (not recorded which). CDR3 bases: TGTGCCAGCAGTGACCCAGGTGGGCCCCAGCATTTT. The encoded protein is CASSDPGGPQHF.